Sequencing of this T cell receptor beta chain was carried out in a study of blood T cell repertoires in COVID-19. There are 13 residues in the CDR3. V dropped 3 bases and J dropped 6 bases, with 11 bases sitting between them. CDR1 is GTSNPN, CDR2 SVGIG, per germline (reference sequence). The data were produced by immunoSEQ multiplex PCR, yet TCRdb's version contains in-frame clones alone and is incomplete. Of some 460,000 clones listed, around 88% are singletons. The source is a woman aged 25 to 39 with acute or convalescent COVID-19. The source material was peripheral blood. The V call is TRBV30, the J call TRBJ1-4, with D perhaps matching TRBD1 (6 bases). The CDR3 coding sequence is TGTGCCTGGAGACAGGGCAGGGATGAAAAACTGTTTTTT. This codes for CAWRQGRDEKLFF.